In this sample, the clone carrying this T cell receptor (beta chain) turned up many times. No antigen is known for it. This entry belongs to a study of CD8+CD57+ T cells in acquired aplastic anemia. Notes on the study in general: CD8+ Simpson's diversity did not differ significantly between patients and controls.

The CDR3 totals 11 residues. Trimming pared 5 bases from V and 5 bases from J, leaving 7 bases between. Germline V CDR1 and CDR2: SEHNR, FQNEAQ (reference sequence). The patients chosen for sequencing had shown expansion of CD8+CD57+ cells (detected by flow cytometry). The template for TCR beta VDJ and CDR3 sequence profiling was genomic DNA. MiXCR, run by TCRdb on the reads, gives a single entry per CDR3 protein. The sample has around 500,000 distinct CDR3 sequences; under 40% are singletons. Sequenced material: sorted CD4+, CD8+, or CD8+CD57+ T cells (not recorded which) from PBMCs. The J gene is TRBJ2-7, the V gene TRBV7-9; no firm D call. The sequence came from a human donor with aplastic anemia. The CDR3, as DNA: TGTGCCAGCAGCGGGTCGCACGAGCAGTACTTC. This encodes CASSGSHEQYF.